The 3 T cell receptor beta chains presented below share a single source sample, sequenced in a study of blood T cell repertoires in COVID-19. Sequenced by immunoSEQ multiplex PCR; TCRdb stores in-frame clones only, minus some. The table has about 150,000 clones, around 83% seen once; the top ten hold approximately 30%. The sample was peripheral blood. These receptors all come from a woman aged 60-70 years with acute or convalescent COVID-19.

This clone was seen more than once but under ten times. The V gene is TRBV2, the J gene TRBJ1-6; 10 bases align to TRBD1. The CDR3 contains 16 residues. With V trimmed by 1 base and J by 9 bases, 6 bases remained unmatched. Looked up from germline, CDR1 is SNHLY and CDR2 is FYNNEI. The CDR3 coding sequence is TGTGCCAGCAGTGAAGGGGGGGACAGGGGCAGTTCACCCCTCCACTTT. Translation gives CASSEGGDRGSSPLHF.

The V call is TRBV3-1 (or the pseudogene TRBV3-2), the J call TRBJ2-7, with a tentative D call TRBD2 (5 bases). Trimming shortened V by 4 bases and J by 5 bases, and 12 bases separated the two germline ends. CDR1 LGHDT and CDR2 YNNKEL come from the germline V gene (reference sequence). This CDR3 comprises 13 residues. In DNA form, the CDR3 reads TGTGCCAGCAGCCCGGTAGCGTTCGACGAGCAGTACTTC. It encodes CASSPVAFDEQYF.

The chain couples TRBV6-5 to TRBJ1-6, with 7 bases fitting TRBD1. This CDR3 spans 16 amino acids. V lost 2 bases, J lost 4 bases, and 5 bases stayed unmatched. Germline CDR1 is MNHEY and CDR2 is SVGAGI. The CDR3 protein is CASSYAGQSYNSPLHF. The CDR3 region has the DNA TGTGCCAGCAGTTACGCGGGACAGAGTTATAATTCACCCCTCCACTTT.